This T cell receptor (beta chain) was obtained from a study of T-cell memory formation after mild COVID-19. Study summary: Clusters were largely donor specific.

Study results and caveats: The SARS-CoV-2 specificity of second-wave clones reaching peak at day 37 remained unverified.

CDR1 is SEHNR and CDR2 is FQNEAQ in the germline V gene (reference sequence). V lost 3 bases, J lost 5 bases, and 22 bases lay in between. This CDR3 contains 17 residues. Remarks on this clonotype: The antigen is not known.

Constant-segment-primed 5'RACE gave TCR alpha and TCR beta cDNA libraries with sample barcodes and UMIs. A single record per CDR3 protein comes from TCRdb applying MiXCR to the 5' RACE reads. The sample holds 350,000 to 450,000 distinct CDR3 sequences, about 20% seen once. The sequence was obtained from an adult woman who had mild COVID-19 (a few samples of this study predate the infection). Cell type and time point are not known. The chain couples TRBV7-9 to TRBJ2-5; D not resolved. Sequenced material: PBMCs or a T cell subset sorted from them (not recorded which). Here the CDR3 DNA reads TGTGCCAGCAGCTTCGGTCTGCAGGAGATCAACGGGGAGACCCAGTACTTC. Its protein product is CASSFGLQEINGETQYF.